Below are 7 T cell receptor beta chains sequenced from a single sample in a study of monozygotic twins with inflammatory bowel disease. Following a re-call of the 5' RACE reads, TCRdb has one entry per CDR3 protein and lacks DNA. This table holds 310,000 or so distinct CDR3 sequences. Sequences were obtained from blood. All receptors derive from a human donor with ulcerative colitis or Crohn's disease, or a healthy co-twin of an affected twin (not recorded which).

The V call is TRBV19, the J call TRBJ2-7. CDR1 is LNHDA and CDR2 is SQIVND in the germline V gene (reference sequence). The CDR3 consists of 13 residues. CDR3 region: CASSMGGAYEQYF. Variable domain in full (rest from reference TRBV19 and TRBJ2-7): DGGITQSPKYLFRKEGQNVTLSCEQNLNHDAMYWYRQDPGQGLRLIYYSQIVNDFQKGDIAEGYSVSREKKESFPLTVTSAQKNPTAFYLCASSMGGAYEQYFGPGTRLTVT.

This rearrangement joins TRBV5-1 to TRBJ2-5; TCRdb calls TRBD2, which cannot be checked without DNA. Germline values: CDR1 SGHRS, CDR2 YFSETQ. This CDR3 comprises 15 residues. The CDR3 protein is CASSLLASVAETQYF.

The chain carries TRBV27 and TRBJ2-1; TCRdb gives TRBD2 as the D gene, but with no DNA this cannot be confirmed. The CDR3 length is 15 residues. CDR1 MNHEY and CDR2 SMNVEV come from the germline V gene (reference sequence). CDR3 in amino acids: CASSTRTSGANEQFF.

The rearrangement joins TRBV4-1 to TRBJ1-4. Germline CDR1 is MGHRA and CDR2 is YSYEKL. The CDR3 contains 16 residues. The CDR3 region is CASSLKTRRGGEKLFF.

This clonotype shows up as medium-sized by frequency. The chain has TRBV7-8 and TRBJ2-3; lacking DNA, the TRBD2 call made by TCRdb goes unchecked. Germline CDR1 is SGHVS and CDR2 is FQNEAQ. This CDR3 contains 18 residues. The CDR3 loop reads CASSLVGYSGSVADTQYF.

V gene TRBV28 combines with J gene TRBJ2-5; TCRdb names TRBD1, which stays unverified in the absence of DNA. The CDR3 is made up of 15 amino acids. Germline-derived CDR1 and CDR2 are MDHEN and SYDVKM. The CDR3 sequence is CASRRGGGRQETQYF.

This chain uses TRBV7-9 with TRBJ1-2. Germline V CDR1 and CDR2: SEHNR, FQNEAQ (reference sequence). The CDR3 spans 15 residues. The CDR3 protein is CASSLDPRDLDGYTF.